The source of this T cell receptor beta chain is a study of blood T cell repertoires in COVID-19 (dated by TCRdb to about 2020). A note on the overall study: Collaborator samples came from the United States, Italy and Spain and covered acute and convalescent phases of COVID-19. HLA class I and class II types, where available, came from metadata supplied by the sample provider rather than from assay-based typing. Samples came from the ongoing ImmuneRACE study (first 160 participants) plus 1,254 subjects from 6 global collaborators. The prospective study material was composed of cDNA or gDNA derived from T cells, B-cell-depleted T cells, or PBMCs. Sample metadata almost always included a de-identified subject ID, COVID-19 status, age in years and sex. Subjects who had been exposed to COVID-19, were actively infected with it, or had recovered from it provided the deeply sampled blood TCRbeta repertoires that made up the dataset. The repertoires were released in a freely available public database intended as a resource for research on the immune response to SARS-CoV-2.

Including the terminal cysteine and phenylalanine, the CDR3 comprises 19 residues. Only the CDR3 DNA is retained, 57 bases long and in frame from the first base. The junction shows trimming of 2 bases on V and 1 base on J, and the gene matches do not reach 8 bases of it. CDR1 SGDLS and CDR2 YYNGEE are derived from the germline V gene. Findings and caveats that apply to the study as a whole: The quantity of clinical and demographic metadata differed by source and by participant and was supplied without curation.

The immunoSEQ Assay, a bias-controlled multiplex PCR, was used to amplify TCRbeta CDR3 regions from genomic DNA. Processing in the source paper ran as follows. Within the assay, amplification of reference gene primers was used to estimate how many nucleated cells each sample contained. Sequence reads were collapsed and filtered to measure the absolute abundance of every unique TCRbeta CDR3 rearrangement. For each sample, productive Simpson clonality was calculated as the square root of Simpson's diversity index across productive rearrangements. Held by TCRdb, this immuneACCESS table contains in-frame sequences only and omits some clones. Under half of the omission traces to an unresolved V gene where checked; the cause of the rest is unknown. D and trimming come from the DNA, and the V and J calls and clone size come from that table. This sample is represented by about 170,000 clones; roughly nine tenths of them were singletons. The top ten clonotypes cover approximately 9.9% of the sample.

About this clone: Its antigen is unknown. No qualities accompany the bases; no much larger clone lies one base away.

At one collaborating source in Seattle, patients were enrolled during active infection and were followed longitudinally through the course of disease. Whole blood was collected in K2EDTA tubes by collaborating institutions according to the institutions' own protocols. For TCRbeta analysis, collaborators shipped samples in one of three forms: frozen whole blood, isolated PBMCs, or DNA extracted from either of those sample types. In this chain, TRBV9 is recombined with TRBJ2-2; 13 bases in the junction line up with TRBD2. This sequence originates from a woman aged 55-69 years with COVID-19, enrolled during active disease. The specimen was peripheral blood. The nucleotide sequence reads as follows: TGTGCCAGCAGCGTCCGTGCCGGGACTAGCGGGGTGAACACCGGGGAGCTGTTTTTT. The resulting protein is CASSVRAGTSGVNTGELFF.